These T cell receptor beta chains were read from a single sample in a study of CD8+CD57+ T cells in acquired aplastic anemia. MiXCR was run by TCRdb on the reads, yielding one entry per CDR3 protein. This table has approximately 190,000 distinct CDR3 sequences, around 45% appearing once. Input material: sorted CD4+, CD8+, or CD8+CD57+ T cells (not recorded which) from PBMCs. These receptors were obtained from a human donor with aplastic anemia. The CDR3 runs from the conserved cysteine through the conserved F or W. The D gene is left open where the match is weak. Part of the rows lack a size; the others show once, few, many or a class for expanded clones.

J gene,V gene,D gene,clone size,CDR3 protein,CDR3 DNA
TRBJ2-7,TRBV9,-,-,CASSLAVDEQYF,TGCGCCAGCAGCTTGGCCGTGGACGAGCAGTACTTC
TRBJ1-2,TRBV2,-,-,CASSPGPIGGYTF,TGTGCCAGCAGTCCGGGACCGATCGGGGGCTACACCTTC
TRBJ2-7,TRBV2,-,few,CASTRSLQGTYEQYF,TGTGCCAGCACCAGATCCCTTCAGGGCACCTACGAGCAGTACTTC
TRBJ2-7,TRBV10-3,-,-,CARGYRYEQYF,TGTGCCCGAGGATACCGCTACGAGCAGTACTTC
TRBJ2-7,TRBV20-1,TRBD2,-,CSAGPGLAGYEQYF,TGCAGTGCGGGACCGGGACTAGCGGGTTACGAGCAGTACTTC
TRBJ2-7,TRBV7-8,TRBD1,-,CASSYSTGTGHEQYF,TGTGCCAGCAGCTATTCAACCGGGACAGGGCACGAGCAGTACTTC
TRBJ2-5,TRBV10-3,-,many,CATSGGGETQYF,TGTGCCACCTCAGGGGGGGGAGAGACCCAGTACTTC
TRBJ1-6,TRBV2,-,-,CASSGQRNSPLHF,TGTGCCAGTTCGGGCCAGAGAAATTCACCCCTCCACTTT
TRBJ1-6,TRBV6-1,TRBD1,-,CASTQRALRDRLNSPLHF,TGTGCCAGCACCCAAAGGGCCCTCCGGGACAGACTTAATTCACCCCTCCACTTT
TRBJ2-1,TRBV19,-,-,CASSMGHEGGEQFF,TGTGCCAGTAGTATGGGGCATGAGGGTGGGGAGCAGTTCTTC
TRBJ2-2,TRBV6-1,-,many,CASSFLAGELFF,TGTGCCAGCAGCTTCCTGGCCGGGGAGCTGTTTTTT
TRBJ1-1,TRBV7-9,-,many,CASSLGTEAFF,TGTGCCAGCAGCTTGGGAACTGAAGCTTTCTTT
TRBJ2-5,TRBV5-1,-,many,CASSPRGQKETQYF,TGTGCCAGCAGCCCCCGCGGCCAGAAAGAGACCCAGTACTTC
TRBJ1-5,TRBV7-2,-,many,CASSPSRYSQPQHF,TGTGCCAGCAGCCCCTCGAGGTACAGTCAGCCCCAGCATTTT
TRBJ2-2,TRBV6-1,-,-,CASSPLERLNTGELFF,TGTGCCAGCAGTCCTTTGGAGAGACTGAACACCGGGGAGCTGTTTTTT
TRBJ2-5,TRBV11-2,-,-,CASRLEETQYF,TGTGCCAGCAGGTTAGAAGAGACCCAGTACTTC
TRBJ2-7,TRBV20-1,-,many,CSARDLSVGPEQYF,TGCAGTGCTAGAGATCTAAGCGTAGGACCCGAGCAGTACTTC
TRBJ1-6,TRBV5-1,-,many,CASSLEITTPLHF,TGCGCCAGCAGCTTGGAGATTACCACACCCCTCCACTTT
TRBJ1-1,TRBV2,TRBD1,many,CASTRDRGRETEAFF,TGTGCCAGTACCCGGGACAGGGGGCGTGAGACTGAAGCTTTCTTT
TRBJ2-3,TRBV11-1,-,-,CASLDGGRSADTQYF,TGTGCCAGCCTCGACGGGGGCCGTAGCGCAGATACGCAGTATTTT
TRBJ2-5,TRBV7-2,-,many,CASSPSVKGDIRRGTQYF,TGTGCCAGCAGCCCCTCCGTCAAGGGAGACATTAGGAGAGGGACCCAGTACTTC
TRBJ1-2,TRBV18,TRBD1,-,CASSTGTGDNGYAF,TGTGCCAGCTCAACTGGGACAGGGGACAATGGCTACGCCTTC
TRBJ2-3,TRBV6-2/TRBV6-3,-,-,CASSYSYPGPLATDTQYF,TGTGCCAGCAGTTACTCATACCCGGGCCCCCTTGCCACAGATACGCAGTATTTT
TRBJ2-5,TRBV7-2,-,few,CASSFGGETQYF,TGTGCCAGCAGCTTTGGTGGAGAGACCCAGTACTTC
TRBJ2-3,TRBV5-4,TRBD2,once,CASSLATVSGRGDTQYF,TGTGCCAGCAGCTTGGCCACGGTTAGCGGGAGGGGAGATACGCAGTATTTT
TRBJ1-2,TRBV5-1,-,many,CASSLDSINYGYTF,TGCGCCAGCAGCTTGGACAGTATTAACTATGGCTACACCTTC
TRBJ2-2,TRBV10-1,-,-,CASSARIAGKGTGELFF,TGCGCCAGCAGTGCTAGAATTGCGGGAAAGGGCACCGGGGAGCTGTTTTTT